This TCR beta chain was identified during a study of CD8 T cells in ankylosing spondylitis. Whole-study findings and limits: Matched synovial fluid from ankylosing spondylitis patients was reported to be enriched for disease-linked clones. There was a TCR beta motif, made of eight highly homologous variants, that appeared characteristic of ankylosing spondylitis blood.

This clonotype was seen at least ten times. Its antigen is not identified. TCRdb analysed the 5' RACE reads with MiXCR anew, one entry per CDR3 protein. The sample shows fewer than 550,000 distinct CDR3 sequences, approximately 5% of them seen only once. Source material: blood, either unsorted or a sorted T cell fraction (not recorded which). This sequence originates from a male donor with ankylosing spondylitis.

CDR3 in amino acids: CASSQLRGGGEETQYF. CDR3 bases: TGTGCCAGCAGCCAACTCAGGGGCGGGGGGGAAGAGACCCAGTACTTC. V gene TRBV11-2 combines with J gene TRBJ2-5; 9 nucleotides align to TRBD2. Germline CDR1 reads SGHAT; CDR2 reads FQNNGV. The CDR3 length is 16 residues. V shed 5 bases and J 3 bases; nucleotides not matched to a gene: 10.